This entry lists 9 T cell receptor beta chains sequenced from one sample in a study of identical twins. TCRdb reprocessed the 5' RACE reads via MiXCR and lists one record per CDR3 protein. Among roughly 630,000 distinct CDR3 sequences listed, under 8.5% were seen once. These data are also associated with another study on yellow fever vaccine responses in identical twins.

The source material was PBMCs. The receptors come from a young woman in good health.

The table lists this clonotype with many counts. The chain joins TRBV11-1 to TRBJ1-1, with TRBD1 as a possible D gene (5 bases). The CDR3 covers 15 residues. V lost 0 bases, J lost 5 bases, and 13 bases lay in between. Germline CDR1 reads SGHAT; CDR2 reads FQDESV (reference sequence). Here the CDR3 reads CASSLARPGRTEAFF. As DNA, the CDR3 is TGTGCCAGCAGCTTAGCCCGTCCGGGGCGGACTGAAGCTTTCTTT.

The CDR3 DNA reads as TGTGCCAGCAGAAACAGAGGGGTTTTCGAGGGGACCGGCACTGAAGCTTTCTTT. Protein: CASRNRGVFEGTGTEAFF. The chain recombines TRBV28 with TRBJ1-1, with D possibly matching TRBD1 (5 bases). Trimming stripped 6 bases from V and 4 bases from J, with 27 bases between. The CDR3 consists of 18 residues. CDR1 is MDHEN and CDR2 is SYDVKM in the germline V gene.

This clonotype came up many times. The chain employs TRBV28 and TRBJ1-2; a weak D match, TRBD1 (6 bases). CDR3 length: 14 amino acids. V was shortened by 5 bases and J by 7 bases, with 17 bases between the two germline ends. Germline V gene lookup returns CDR1 MDHEN and CDR2 SYDVKM. In DNA, the CDR3 is TGTGCCAGCAGTCTCTTGGGGGCGATAGGTGGCTACACCTTC. Protein sequence: CASSLLGAIGGYTF.

The genes are TRBV4-1 and TRBJ2-1, with TRBD2 matching 8 bases. CDR3 length: 15 amino acids. With 1 base clipped from V and 7 bases from J, the junction kept 6 bases outside the gene matches. Germline assignment: CDR1 MGHRA and CDR2 YSYEKL. The CDR3 DNA is TGCGCCAGCAGCCAAGGACTAGCGAATGATAATGAGCAGTTCTTC. Translating it yields CASSQGLANDNEQFF.

V and J are TRBV28 and TRBJ2-5; possibly TRBD2 for D (6 bases). V lost 7 bases and J 1 base, leaving 13 bases between the germline ends. The CDR3 totals 14 residues. CDR1 MDHEN and CDR2 SYDVKM come from the germline V gene. Written as DNA, the CDR3 is TGTGCCAGCAACCCGGCGGGGAGCCAAGAGACCCAGTACTTC. Its translation is CASNPAGSQETQYF.

This clonotype showed up many times. The chain is built from TRBV3-1 and TRBJ1-2, with D possibly TRBD1 on 5 matching bases. This CDR3 is built from 15 residues. Germline CDR1 reads LGHDT; CDR2 reads YNNKEL (reference sequence). With 3 bases removed from V and 8 bases from J, the gap between germline ends came to 19 bases. CDR3 sequence reads: CASSQSTAGTGGYTF. The DNA of the CDR3 is TGTGCCAGCAGCCAGTCCACTGCAGGGACTGGAGGCTACACCTTC.

At least ten counts were recorded for this clonotype. The V and J genes are TRBV5-1 and TRBJ2-2, with D perhaps assigned TRBD1 or TRBD2 (6 bases each). Germline V gene lookup returns CDR1 SGHRS and CDR2 YFSETQ. Trimming removed 0 bases from V and 4 bases from J, with 13 bases in between. The CDR3 has 16 residues. The CDR3 here is CASSLDPGDSTGELFF. CDR3 in DNA: TGCGCCAGCAGCTTGGATCCAGGGGACTCCACCGGGGAGCTGTTTTTT.

This clonotype was recorded many times. The chain links TRBV12-3 or TRBV12-4 to TRBJ2-7, with D possibly TRBD2 on 5 matching bases. The CDR3 is 13 amino acids. The V gene lost 6 bases and the J gene lost 1 base, with 10 bases spanning the gap. The DNA of the CDR3 is TGTGCCAGCAGCCCCGGGGTATCCTACGAGCAGTACTTC. This translates into CASSPGVSYEQYF.

The table lists this clonotype with a few counts. J is TRBJ2-3 and V is TRBV11-2; D is perhaps TRBD1 (5 bases). The CDR3 runs to 15 residues. Germline-derived CDR1 and CDR2 are SGHAT and FQNNGV. V shed 0 bases and J shed 4 bases, with 11 bases lying between them. CDR3 nucleotide sequence: TGTGCCAGCAGCTTAGATCTAGGGGTTTCAGATACGCAGTATTTT. Translated: CASSLDLGVSDTQYF.